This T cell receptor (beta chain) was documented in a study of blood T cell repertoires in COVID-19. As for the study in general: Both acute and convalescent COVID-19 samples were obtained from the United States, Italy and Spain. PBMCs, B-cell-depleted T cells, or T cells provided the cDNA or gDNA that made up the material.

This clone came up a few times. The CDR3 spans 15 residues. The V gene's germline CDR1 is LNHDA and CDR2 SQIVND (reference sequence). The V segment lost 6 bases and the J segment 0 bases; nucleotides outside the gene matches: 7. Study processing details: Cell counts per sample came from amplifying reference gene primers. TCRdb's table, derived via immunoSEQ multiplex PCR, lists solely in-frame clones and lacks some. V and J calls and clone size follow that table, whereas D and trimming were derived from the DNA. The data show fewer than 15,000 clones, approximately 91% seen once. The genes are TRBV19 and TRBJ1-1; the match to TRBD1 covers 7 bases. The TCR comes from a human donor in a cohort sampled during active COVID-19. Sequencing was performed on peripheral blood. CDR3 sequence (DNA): TGTGCCAGTAGACCCGACAGGGCCATGAACACTGAAGCTTTCTTT. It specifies CASRPDRAMNTEAFF.